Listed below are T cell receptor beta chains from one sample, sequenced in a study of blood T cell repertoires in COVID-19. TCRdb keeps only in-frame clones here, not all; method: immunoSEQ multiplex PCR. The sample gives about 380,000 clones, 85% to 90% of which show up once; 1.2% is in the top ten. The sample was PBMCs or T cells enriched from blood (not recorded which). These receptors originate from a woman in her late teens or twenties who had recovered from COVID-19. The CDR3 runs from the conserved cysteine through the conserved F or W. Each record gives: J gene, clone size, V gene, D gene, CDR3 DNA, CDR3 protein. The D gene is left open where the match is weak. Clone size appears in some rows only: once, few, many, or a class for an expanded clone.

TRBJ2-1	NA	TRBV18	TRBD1	TGTGCCAGCTCATCCTTTGCCGGGACAGCTATGAATGAGCAGTTCTTC	CASSSFAGTAMNEQFF
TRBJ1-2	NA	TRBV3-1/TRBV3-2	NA	TGTGCCAGCAGCCAACTAGGCGGGTACTATGGCTACACCTTC	CASSQLGGYYGYTF
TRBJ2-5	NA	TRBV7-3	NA	TGTGCCAGCAGCTTAATTGGGGGGGCGGCAGAGACCCAGTACTTC	CASSLIGGAAETQYF
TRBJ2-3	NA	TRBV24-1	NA	TGTGCCACCAGTGATCTGCAAGAACGGGCAGATACGCAGTATTTT	CATSDLQERADTQYF
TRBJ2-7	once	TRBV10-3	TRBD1	TGTGCCATCAGTGACCCGGACAGGTCCTACGAGCAGTACTTC	CAISDPDRSYEQYF
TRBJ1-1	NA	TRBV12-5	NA	TGTGCTAGTGTCAGCACTGAAGCTTTCTTT	CASVSTEAFF
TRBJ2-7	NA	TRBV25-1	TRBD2	TGTGCCAGCATGTCGACTAGCGGATTCTACGAGCAGTACTTC	CASMSTSGFYEQYF
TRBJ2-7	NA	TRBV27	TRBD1	TGTGCCAGCAGTCTACGACAGGGGGTCGAGCAGTACTTC	CASSLRQGVEQYF
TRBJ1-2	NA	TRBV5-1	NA	TGCGCCAGCAGCTTGGAAGGGGCAGCCCCTGGCTACACCTTC	CASSLEGAAPGYTF
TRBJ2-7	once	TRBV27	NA	TGTGCCAGCAGTCCGGGGGACAGCTACGAGCAGTACTTC	CASSPGDSYEQYF
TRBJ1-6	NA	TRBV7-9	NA	TGTGCCAGCAGCTTAACAGGCAAATCGAGCTCCTATAATTCACCCCTCCACTTT	CASSLTGKSSSYNSPLHF
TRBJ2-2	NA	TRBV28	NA	TGTGCCAGCACTTCGGGCACCGGGGAGCTGTTTTTT	CASTSGTGELFF